What follows are 9 T cell receptor beta chains derived from one specimen sequenced in a study of cytomegalovirus exposure and HLA in healthy donors. The PCR made use of 60 Vbeta and 13 Jbeta primers. The protocol was immunoSEQ multiplex PCR, while the TCRdb copy is restricted to in-frame clones and leaves out a portion. This sample has 140,000 to 150,000 clones; 75% to 85% occur once, and the top ten carry 2% to 3%. The sequenced sample consisted of PBMCs. These receptor sequences come from a woman between 18 and 29 years old in good health and CMV-seropositive.

The chain carries TRBV19 and TRBJ1-2; TRBD1 aligns across 10 bases. Germline lookup yields CDR1 LNHDA and CDR2 SQIVND (reference sequence). The CDR3 extends over 13 amino acids. The J segment lost 7 bases and the V segment lost 3 bases, leaving 2 bases of the junction unmatched. As DNA, the CDR3 is TGTGCCAGTAGTATGGACAGGGGGGCTGGCTACACCTTC. Protein product: CASSMDRGAGYTF.

The gene calls are TRBV7-6 and TRBJ2-2, with a weak D call TRBD1 (7 bases). This CDR3 spans 17 amino acids. V was clipped by 0 bases and J by 5 bases, with 16 bases between them. The germline gives CDR1 SGHVS, CDR2 FNYEAQ. The CDR3 loop reads CASSLAIAGQPTGELFF. CDR3 sequence (DNA): TGTGCCAGCAGCTTAGCGATCGCGGGACAGCCGACCGGGGAGCTGTTTTTT.

The chain recombines TRBV6-1 with TRBJ1-5; tentatively, D is TRBD1 (6 bases). V shed 6 bases and J shed 4 bases, with 13 bases lying between them. The CDR3 has 14 amino acids. CDR1 MNHNS and CDR2 SASEGT come from the germline V gene. The CDR3 nucleotides are TGTGCCAGCAGGTCAAGCAGGGGAAATCAGCCCCAGCATTTT. Translation gives CASRSSRGNQPQHF.

The chain couples TRBV5-1 to TRBJ2-4, with D perhaps TRBD2 (6 bases). Germline lookup yields CDR1 SGHRS and CDR2 YFSETQ. The CDR3 loop spans 14 amino acids. V gave up 0 bases and J gave up 8 bases, with 12 bases separating them. The CDR3 region is CASSLEAREDIQYF. The CDR3 DNA reads as TGCGCCAGCAGCTTGGAGGCCAGGGAGGACATTCAGTACTTC.

The chain combines TRBV6-1 with TRBJ1-1; D not resolved. From germline, CDR1 is MNHNS and CDR2 SASEGT. The CDR3 loop spans 16 amino acids. Trimming pared 2 bases from V and 4 bases from J, leaving 17 bases between. The CDR3 region has the DNA TGTGCCAGCAGTGAATTTAGTGGGTTACGAGGCACTGAAGCTTTCTTT. Amino acids: CASSEFSGLRGTEAFF.

J is TRBJ1-1 and V is TRBV7-6; no clear D gene. CDR1 and CDR2 (germline): SGHVS, FNYEAQ. V was clipped by 1 base and J by 2 bases, with 14 bases between them. The CDR3 covers 16 residues. The CDR3 reads CASSLEFSRRNTEAFF. Written as DNA, the CDR3 is TGTGCCAGCAGCTTAGAGTTCAGCAGGCGAAACACTGAAGCTTTCTTT.

The chain uses TRBV5-4 and TRBJ2-5; 8 bases are a match to TRBD2. CDR3 length: 16 residues. After removal of 3 bases from V and 4 bases from J, the junction contained 11 bases not matched to a gene. CDR1 is SGHNT, CDR2 YYREEE, per germline (reference sequence). The CDR3 sequence: CASSSGTSGRVETQYF. The CDR3 nucleotides are TGTGCCAGCAGCTCTGGGACTTCCGGGAGGGTAGAGACCCAGTACTTC.

The chain recombines TRBV18 with TRBJ2-1; 11 nucleotides match TRBD2. Trimming removed 0 bases from V and 9 bases from J; junction bases left unmatched: 10. The CDR3 has 17 amino acids. The V gene's germline CDR1 is KGHSH and CDR2 LQKENI. As DNA, the CDR3 is TGTGCCAGCTCACCACCGGGAGTAGCGGGGGGGCCTAGTGAGCAGTTCTTC. Translation gives CASSPPGVAGGPSEQFF.

In DNA form, the CDR3 reads TGTGCCAGCAGTAAAGGGGGGGCCTACGAGCAGTACTTC. It specifies CASSKGGAYEQYF. The chain uses TRBV25-1 and TRBJ2-7, with D possibly TRBD2 on 7 matching bases. Germline CDR1 MGHDK, CDR2 SYGVNS. This CDR3 region has 13 residues. V lost 5 bases and J lost 2, with 10 bases in between.